One sample yielded the 3 T cell receptor beta chains listed below, sequenced in a study of T-cell reconstitution after alpha-beta-depleted transplantation in children. Preparation of the TCRbeta library involved a method that used unique molecular identifiers. One entry per CDR3 protein, called by TCRdb with MiXCR from the PCR reads. This repertoire shows 700,000 to 950,000 distinct CDR3 sequences, approximately 15% found once; its top ten account for around 4.5%. This sample comprised PBMCs, mostly from graft donor cells, obtained 360 days after TCRalphabeta/CD19-depleted stem cell transplant. Source of these receptors: a male patient younger than 18 who had a stem cell transplant for acute lymphoblastic leukemia, so the T cells may come from the graft donor.

CDR3 DNA sequence: TGTGCCAGCATCCCTTTCGCGCACTATGGCTACACCTTC. It codes for CASIPFAHYGYTF. The chain carries TRBV2 and TRBJ1-2; no reliable D call. The CDR3 loop spans 13 amino acids. V was shortened by 7 bases and J by 3 bases, with 12 bases between the two germline ends. The V gene's germline CDR1 is SNHLY and CDR2 FYNNEI.

This chain joins TRBV5-1 and TRBJ1-1; D call uncertain. The CDR3 has 20 residues. Trimming stripped 1 base from V and 12 bases from J, with 37 bases between. Germline V gives CDR1 SGHRS, CDR2 YFSETQ. CDR3: CASSLSLVRTVGVIRHRTFF. CDR3 DNA: TGCGCCAGCAGCTTGAGCCTTGTGAGGACTGTTGGTGTAATAAGGCATCGGACTTTCTTT.

This clonotype was seen only a few times. This chain connects TRBV11-2 to TRBJ2-3; 8 bases match TRBD1. V gave up 6 bases and J gave up 1 base; unmatched junction bases: 9. Germline assignment: CDR1 SGHAT and CDR2 FQNNGV. The CDR3 extends over 16 amino acids. CDR3 protein: CASRRPGTGGTDTQYF. The CDR3 DNA follows: TGTGCCAGCAGGCGGCCAGGGACAGGAGGCACAGATACGCAGTATTTT.